The entry below gives a single T cell receptor (beta chain) sequence along with its context. Its target is unknown. The data were taken from a study of blood T cells in healthy people across ages. V lost 9 bases, J lost 8 bases, and 17 bases lay in between. The CDR3 runs to 14 residues. General observations from the study: Older age went with lower TCR beta diversity per million T cells, in a roughly linear way. Whereas aged donors had fewer naive CD4+ cells, long-lived donors had more of them and higher diversity.

A J-beta primer mix and a sample-barcoded 5' primer were used in a second PCR of roughly 7 to 12 cycles. From the 5' RACE reads, TCRdb called clonotypes with MiXCR, one entry per CDR3 protein. Of about 1,400,000 distinct CDR3 sequences listed, about 40% are singletons. The chain is built from TRBV12-3 or TRBV12-4 and TRBJ1-6, with D perhaps matching TRBD1 (5 bases). This TCR was recovered from a young woman in good health. The sample comprised blood. The DNA for the CDR3 is TGTGCCAGTAGGCAGAGGGGCGCGGATTCACCCCTCCACTTT. This translates into CASRQRGADSPLHF.